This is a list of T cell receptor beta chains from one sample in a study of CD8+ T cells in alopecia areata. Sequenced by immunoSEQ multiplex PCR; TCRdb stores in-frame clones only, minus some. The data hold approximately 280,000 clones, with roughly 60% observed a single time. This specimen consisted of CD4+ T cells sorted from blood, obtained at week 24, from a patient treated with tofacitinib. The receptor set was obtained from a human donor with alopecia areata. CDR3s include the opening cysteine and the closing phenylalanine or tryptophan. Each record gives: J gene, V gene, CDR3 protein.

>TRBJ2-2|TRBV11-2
CASSSLGNTGELFF
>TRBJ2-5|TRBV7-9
CASTPGQETQYF
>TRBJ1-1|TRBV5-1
CASRPDRGRTEAFF
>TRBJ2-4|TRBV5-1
CASSLEGDKNIQYF
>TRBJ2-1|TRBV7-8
CASSLLTGTENNEQFF
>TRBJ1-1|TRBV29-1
CSVAGRLSHVNTEAFF
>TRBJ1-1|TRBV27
CASSYNRGRTEAFF
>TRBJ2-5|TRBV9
CASSASSEWTQYF
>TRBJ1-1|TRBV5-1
CASSLGTGRTEAFF
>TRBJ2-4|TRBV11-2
CASSLGPVAGRTKNIQYF
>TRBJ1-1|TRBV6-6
CASGRSGDTEAFF
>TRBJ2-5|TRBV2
CASSDSAGRVETQYF
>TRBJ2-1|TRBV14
CASSSKEGEQFF
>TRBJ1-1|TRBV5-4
CASSLTGMNTEAFF
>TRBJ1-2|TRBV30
CAWSVRGDIGYTF
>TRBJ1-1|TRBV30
CAWSSQGRQTEAFF
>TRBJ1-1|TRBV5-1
CASSLDVSRRTEAFF
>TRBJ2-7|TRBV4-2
CASSQEPSDLYEQYF
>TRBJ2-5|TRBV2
CASSTEETQYF
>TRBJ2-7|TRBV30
CAWARTAFPYEQYF
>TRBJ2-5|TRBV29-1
CSVERPLSETQYF
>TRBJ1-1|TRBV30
CAWSPRYEAFF
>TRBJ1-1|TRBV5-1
CASSPAGTGTTEAFF
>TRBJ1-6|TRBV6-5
CASSYGDRGGSPLHF
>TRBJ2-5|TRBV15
CATSRDPKETQYF
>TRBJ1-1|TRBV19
CASSPELNTEAFF
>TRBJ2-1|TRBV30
CAWNPDIYNEQFF
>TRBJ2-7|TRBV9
CASSVGGTGHYEQYF
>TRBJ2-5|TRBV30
CAWTRNHQETQYF
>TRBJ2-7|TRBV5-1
CASSLDRDGTYEQYF
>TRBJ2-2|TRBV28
CASSLQGGTGELFF
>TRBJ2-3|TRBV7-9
CASSRTDTQYF
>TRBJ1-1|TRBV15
CATSRDLPGREAFF
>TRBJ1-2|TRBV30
CACGQGAWLLYGYTF
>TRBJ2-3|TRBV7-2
CASSLAHGTSGDTQYF
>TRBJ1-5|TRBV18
CASSPEVNSNQPQHF
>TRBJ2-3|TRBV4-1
CASSQGRVWTDTQYF
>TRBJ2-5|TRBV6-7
CASSYGQGIKYQETQYF
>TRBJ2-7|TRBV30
CAWSTLDRAYEQYF
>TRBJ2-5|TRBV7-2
CASSQGGQETQYF
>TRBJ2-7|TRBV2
CASSVRDEQYF
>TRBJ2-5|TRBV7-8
CASSIDRGETQYF
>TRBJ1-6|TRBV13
CASSRDRVNSPLHF
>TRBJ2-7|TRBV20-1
CSAARLEQYF
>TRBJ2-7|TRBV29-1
CSFLDRTYEQYF
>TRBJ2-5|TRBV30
CAWRYRVDSTEETQYF
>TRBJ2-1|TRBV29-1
CSVRTLITYNEQFF
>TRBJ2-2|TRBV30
CAWKKQGAAGELFF
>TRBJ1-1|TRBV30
CAWSAGGQLGFF
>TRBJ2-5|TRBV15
CATSRDLAGGQETQYF
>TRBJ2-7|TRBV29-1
CSVAPRVASYEQYF
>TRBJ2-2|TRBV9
CASSVLEASYDGELFF
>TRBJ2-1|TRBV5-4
CASSLAIQDYNEQFF